This TCR beta chain was recorded in a study of control samples from healthy donors and cancer patients. The table came from immunoSEQ multiplex PCR; TCRdb's copy has only in-frame clones and leaves some out. This repertoire shows nearly 55,000 clones, 95% to 96% found once; its top ten account for around 1.9%. CDR1 SGDLS and CDR2 YYNGEE come from the germline V gene. V lost 4 bases and J lost 3, with 17 bases in between. This CDR3 comprises 15 residues. What was sequenced was blood. This rearrangement joins TRBV9 to TRBJ2-7; maybe TRBD1 (5 bases). This sequence originates from a woman in her thirties in good health. In nucleotides, the CDR3 is TGTGCCAGCAGCTCCCACCAGGGCGCCGACTACGAGCAGTACTTC. Amino acids: CASSSHQGADYEQYF.